Following are 29 T cell receptor beta chains from one sample sequenced in a study of CD8+ T cells in alopecia areata. Extraction of RNA preceded its reverse transcription into cDNA, which served as the sequencing template. Produced via immunoSEQ multiplex PCR; TCRdb's table is partial and in-frame only. The sample contains over 100,000 clones, approximately 49% of which appear only once. The material was CD8+ T cells sorted from blood, obtained at week 0. The receptor set was obtained from a human donor with alopecia areata.

The chain combines TRBV7-3 with TRBJ1-1, with D possibly being TRBD1 (5 bases). V shed 1 base and J shed 3 bases, with 12 bases lying between them. This CDR3 is built from 15 residues. The V gene's germline CDR1 is SGHTA and CDR2 FQGTGA. CDR3 amino acids: CASSLSGAWDTEAFF. The CDR3 nucleotides read TGTGCCAGCAGCTTAAGTGGGGCCTGGGACACTGAAGCTTTCTTT.

The V call is TRBV6-5, the J call TRBJ2-7; TRBD1 matches 12 bases. Germline CDR1 MNHEY, CDR2 SVGAGI. This CDR3 is built from 16 residues. J was trimmed by 5 bases and V by 0 bases; bases with no gene match: 5. The CDR3 sequence is CASSYSEGTGGHEQYF. DNA for the CDR3: TGTGCCAGCAGTTACTCCGAGGGGACAGGGGGCCACGAGCAGTACTTC.

This rearrangement joins TRBV11-2 to TRBJ2-1; TRBD2 aligns across 10 bases. Trimming at V came to 5 bases and at J to 3 bases, leaving 4 bases not matched to a gene. CDR3 size: 15 residues. Germline V CDR1 and CDR2: SGHAT, FQNNGV. Here the CDR3 reads CASSITSGDYNEQFF. CDR3 nucleotides: TGTGCCAGCAGCATCACTAGCGGGGACTACAATGAGCAGTTCTTC. The full variable domain, completed using reference TRBV11-2 and TRBJ2-1, is EAGVAQSPRYKIIEKRQSVAFWCNPISGHATLYWYQQILGQGPKLLIQFQNNGVVDDSQLPKDRFSAERLKGVDSTLKIQPAKLEDSAVYLCASSITSGDYNEQFFGPGTRLTVL.

The chain recombines TRBV23-1 with TRBJ2-7, with D uncertain. TRBV23-1 carries the ORF label, with uncertain function. V was shortened by 7 bases and J by 3 bases, with 13 bases between the two germline ends. The CDR3 sequence is 13 residues long. The CDR3 is CASNFGSGYEQYF. DNA for the CDR3: TGCGCCAGCAATTTTGGGTCGGGCTACGAGCAGTACTTC.

This rearrangement joins TRBV6-6 to TRBJ2-5; a possible D gene is TRBD2 (6 bases). This CDR3 has 14 amino acids. Between the trimmed V and J ends, which lost 7 bases and 1 base, there was a span of 13 bases. Germline values: CDR1 MNHNY, CDR2 SVGAGI (reference sequence). The CDR3 bases are TGTGCCAGCACGCAGGGAGGTTTCCAAGAGACCCAGTACTTC. Amino acid sequence: CASTQGGFQETQYF.

This chain uses TRBV13 with TRBJ2-5; D tentatively reads TRBD1 or TRBD2 (5 bases each). The CDR3 spans 16 residues. V lost 5 bases, J lost 5 bases, and 21 bases lay in between. Germline lookup yields CDR1 PRHDT and CDR2 FYEKMQ (reference sequence). CDR3 protein: CASSVSSTGRVETQYF. As DNA, the CDR3 is TGTGCCAGCAGCGTGTCCTCTACGGGGCGAGTTGAGACCCAGTACTTC.

Comment on this clone: Additional DNA sequences in this sample encode the identical CDR3. The chain joins TRBV30 to TRBJ2-7; D is uncertain. The CDR3 totals 11 residues. Germline CDR1 and CDR2: GTSNPN and SVGIG (reference sequence). V lost 0 bases and J lost 4, with 4 bases in between. CDR3 protein: CAWSVSYEQYF. DNA for the CDR3: TGTGCCTGGAGTGTATCGTACGAGCAGTACTTC.

The J gene is TRBJ1-1, the V gene TRBV20-1; D is undetermined. The CDR3 consists of 11 residues. Germline V gene lookup returns CDR1 DFQATT and CDR2 SNEGSKA (reference sequence). V lost 5 bases and J lost 4, with 8 bases in between. This CDR3 reads CSAHRGTEAFF. CDR3 coding DNA: TGCAGTGCTCACCGTGGCACTGAAGCTTTCTTT.

V is TRBV5-6 and J is TRBJ2-5; D is ambiguous. Germline V gene lookup returns CDR1 SGHDT and CDR2 YYEEEE. This CDR3 contains 10 residues. Trimming shortened V by 1 base and J by 7 bases, and 2 bases separated the two germline ends. The CDR3 loop is CASSLPTQYF. In nucleotides, the CDR3 is TGTGCCAGCAGCTTGCCGACCCAGTACTTC.

V gene TRBV30 combines with J gene TRBJ1-1, with D hard to call. The CDR3 has 14 amino acids. V gave up 4 bases and J gave up 1 base, with 13 bases separating them. In germline, CDR1 is GTSNPN, CDR2 SVGIG (reference sequence). CDR3 amino acids: CAWNIGPSNTEAFF. In nucleotides, the CDR3 is TGTGCCTGGAACATCGGACCCTCGAACACTGAAGCTTTCTTT. The full variable domain, its missing parts supplied by reference TRBV30 and TRBJ1-1, is SQTIHQWPATLVQPVGSPLSLECTVEGTSNPNLYWYRQAAGRGLQLLFYSVGIGQISSEVPQNLSASRPQDRQFILSSKKLLLSDSGFYLCAWNIGPSNTEAFFGQGTRLTVV.

This clone was found a few times. V gene TRBV5-6 combines with J gene TRBJ1-1, with TRBD1 as a possible D gene (5 bases). The V and J ends lost 2 bases and 4 bases respectively, with 12 bases between them. This CDR3 has 14 residues. CDR1 and CDR2 from the germline V gene are SGHDT and YYEEEE. The CDR3 protein is CASSFGQGGTEAFF. The CDR3 DNA is TGTGCCAGCAGCTTTGGGCAGGGAGGCACTGAAGCTTTCTTT.

The sample holds a few counts of this clone. The chain couples TRBV7-9 to TRBJ2-3, with D uncertain. This CDR3 region has 17 residues. Germline-derived CDR1 and CDR2 are SEHNR and FQNEAQ (reference sequence). Trimming cost V 8 bases and J 4 bases, with 25 bases left between them. CDR3 region: CASSTPRYAVDADTQYF. Here the CDR3 DNA reads TGTGCCAGCTCTACGCCGCGGTATGCTGTTGACGCAGATACGCAGTATTTT.

In its sample, this clone was seen once. This chain connects TRBV6-6 to TRBJ1-2; tentatively, D is TRBD1 (5 bases). V shed 2 bases and J shed 2 bases, with 15 bases lying between them. CDR1 is MNHNY, CDR2 SVGAGI, per germline (reference sequence). The CDR3 is 16 amino acids. The CDR3 region is CASSYPEGDVNYGYTF. The DNA for the CDR3 is TGTGCCAGCAGTTACCCCGAAGGGGACGTGAACTATGGCTACACCTTC.

The rearrangement links TRBV7-6 to TRBJ2-3; D not resolved. V lost 1 base to trimming and J lost 6 bases, with 5 bases between them. CDR1 is SGHVS and CDR2 is FNYEAQ in the germline V gene. The CDR3 spans 12 residues. CDR3 sequence (DNA): TGTGCCAGCAGCTTAGAGAGGGATACGCAGTATTTT. Translation gives CASSLERDTQYF.

This clone was seen only a few times. The rearrangement joins TRBV29-1 to TRBJ1-2, with D tentatively TRBD1 (5 bases). Germline V gives CDR1 SQVTM, CDR2 ANQGSEA. CDR3 size: 14 residues. V lost 1 base, J lost 4 bases, and 13 bases lay in between. In DNA form, the CDR3 reads TGCAGCGTTGAAGTGGCCAGGGATGGCTATGGCTACACCTTC. Its protein product is CSVEVARDGYGYTF.

V is TRBV19 and J is TRBJ1-2; D is unclear. The CDR3 consists of 12 residues. The ends were cut back, 10 bases at V and 6 bases at J, with 15 bases in the middle. The germline gives CDR1 LNHDA, CDR2 SQIVND (reference sequence). The chain's CDR3 is CATRQASHGYTF. The CDR3 nucleotides are TGTGCCACCCGTCAGGCGAGCCATGGCTACACCTTC.

The V gene is TRBV7-9, the J gene TRBJ2-5, with unresolved D. With 5 bases removed from V and 5 bases from J, the gap between germline ends came to 15 bases. CDR1 is SEHNR, CDR2 FQNEAQ, per germline (reference sequence). This CDR3 has 14 residues. This chain's CDR3 is CASSLQTLRETQYF. CDR3 bases: TGTGCCAGCAGCCTCCAGACCTTACGGGAGACCCAGTACTTC.

V and J are TRBV30 and TRBJ1-1; unclear D gene. V lost 0 bases and J lost 0, with 11 bases in between. Per the germline V gene, CDR1 is GTSNPN and CDR2 is SVGIG (reference sequence). The CDR3 contains 15 residues. The CDR3 reads CAWSVGLGLNTEAFF. The CDR3 nucleotides are TGTGCCTGGAGTGTAGGATTGGGGTTGAACACTGAAGCTTTCTTT.

Turning to this clone: In the same sample, other DNA sequences code for this CDR3. The V and J genes are TRBV30 and TRBJ1-1; 8 bases are shared with TRBD1. The V and J ends lost 3 bases and 5 bases, in that order; junction bases with no gene match: 5. Per the germline V gene, CDR1 is GTSNPN and CDR2 is SVGIG (reference sequence). The length of the CDR3 is 13 residues. The CDR3 loop reads CAWSPDRGTEAFF. The CDR3 coding sequence is TGTGCCTGGAGCCCTGACAGGGGAACTGAAGCTTTCTTT.

The rearrangement links TRBV6-5 to TRBJ2-1, with no clear D. Germline V gives CDR1 MNHEY, CDR2 SVGAGI. This CDR3 region has 12 residues. The V and J ends lost 2 bases and 7 bases respectively, with 6 bases between them. The CDR3 protein is CASSYAPNEQFF. CDR3 DNA: TGTGCCAGCAGTTACGCCCCGAATGAGCAGTTCTTC.

The chain has TRBV11-2 and TRBJ1-6; no firm D call. The V gene's germline CDR1 is SGHAT and CDR2 FQNNGV. Trimming pared 6 bases from V and 9 bases from J, leaving 21 bases between. CDR3 size: 16 residues. The CDR3, as DNA: TGTGCCAGCAGGTCTACTCTGGGGATACAGATTTCACCCCTCCACTTT. Its translation is CASRSTLGIQISPLHF.

The chain has TRBV29-1 and TRBJ1-2; D is possibly TRBD1 (6 bases). Germline V gives CDR1 SQVTM, CDR2 ANQGSEA. The CDR3 contains 16 residues. V lost 0 bases and J 0 bases, leaving 14 bases between the germline ends. The CDR3 loop reads CSVEDLVGGANYGYTF. The CDR3 DNA sequence: TGCAGCGTTGAAGATCTTGTAGGGGGGGCTAACTATGGCTACACCTTC. Full variable domain (remainder filled in from reference TRBV29-1 and TRBJ1-2): SAVISQKPSRDICQRGTSLTIQCQVDSQVTMMFWYRQQPGQSLTLIATANQGSEATYESGFVIDKFPISRPNLTFSTLTVSNMSPEDSSIYLCSVEDLVGGANYGYTFGSGTRLTVV.

The V gene is TRBV27, the J gene TRBJ2-7, with a possible D match to TRBD1 (7 bases). The germline V and J ends were trimmed by 5 bases and 2 bases, with 10 bases remaining between them. The CDR3 runs to 13 residues. Germline CDR1 is MNHEY and CDR2 is SMNVEV (reference sequence). The CDR3 reads CASSPGGPYEQYF. The DNA of the CDR3 is TGTGCCAGCAGTCCAGGGGGGCCCTACGAGCAGTACTTC.

The rearrangement links TRBV6-1 to TRBJ1-5, with D maybe TRBD1 (6 bases). The CDR3 is made up of 13 amino acids. V was cut by 5 bases and J by 6 bases, with 11 bases left in between. Per germline, CDR1 MNHNS and CDR2 SASEGT. CDR3 in DNA: TGTGCCAGCAGTTCCACAGGGATTCAGCCCCAGCATTTT. Translating it yields CASSSTGIQPQHF.

The gene calls are TRBV5-6 and TRBJ1-6, with D possibly TRBD1 on 5 matching bases. The germline V gene encodes CDR1 SGHDT and CDR2 YYEEEE. Trimming removed 4 bases from V and 9 bases from J, with 8 bases in between. The CDR3 covers 12 residues. This CDR3 is CASSQGGSPLHF. In nucleotides, the CDR3 is TGTGCCAGCAGCCAGGGTGGTTCACCCCTCCACTTT.

The chain couples TRBV13 to TRBJ1-1; D might be TRBD1 (5 bases). In germline, CDR1 is PRHDT, CDR2 FYEKMQ (reference sequence). V lost 5 bases to trimming and J lost 3 bases, with 16 bases between them. The CDR3 totals 15 residues. The CDR3 sequence: CASSTLGGDDTEAFF. DNA of the CDR3: TGTGCCAGCAGCACACTCGGGGGGGATGACACTGAAGCTTTCTTT.

This clone was seen more than once but under ten times. V gene TRBV4-1 combines with J gene TRBJ2-3; the D is unclear. This CDR3 spans 13 amino acids. Germline values: CDR1 MGHRA, CDR2 YSYEKL. Trimming took 2 bases from V and 6 from J, leaving 9 bases between them. DNA for the CDR3: TGCGCCAGCAGCCAATCCCAGCAGGATACGCAGTATTTT. Its protein product is CASSQSQQDTQYF.

The CDR3 region has the DNA TGTGCCAGCAACCTGGACGGGACCTACGAGCAGTACTTC. Translation gives CASNLDGTYEQYF. The V gene is TRBV7-8, the J gene TRBJ2-7; maybe TRBD2 (5 bases). Germline V gene lookup returns CDR1 SGHVS and CDR2 FQNEAQ. V gave up 7 bases and J gave up 2 bases, with 12 bases separating them. The CDR3 covers 13 residues.

The chain combines TRBV30 with TRBJ1-2, with D uncertain. In germline, CDR1 is GTSNPN, CDR2 SVGIG (reference sequence). V shed 5 bases and J shed 3 bases, with 16 bases lying between them. The CDR3 loop spans 14 amino acids. The CDR3 region has the DNA TGTGCCTGGTACGGGGAGGCCTGGGACTATGGCTACACCTTC. This codes for CAWYGEAWDYGYTF.